Listed below are T cell receptor beta chains from one sample, sequenced in a study of yellow fever vaccine responses in identical twins. TCRdb redid the calling of the RT-PCR reads with MiXCR, one entry per CDR3 protein. The table records some 4,000 distinct CDR3 sequences, 85% of them present only once. Sequenced material: T cells from blood (PBMCs), unsorted or a sorted subset (not recorded which), taken before or after yellow fever vaccination (not recorded which). The source is a woman aged 18-29 years who received the yellow fever vaccine. Each CDR3 is given with its conserved first and last residue. D genes are given only for firm matches. Some rows mark clone size as missing; the rest say once, few, many or name a class of expanded clone.

size	J	V	D	DNA	CDR3
.	TRBJ2-7	TRBV12-3/TRBV12-4	.	TGTGCCAGCAGTTTTCCGGGAGTAACCTACGAGCAGTACTTC	CASSFPGVTYEQYF
.	TRBJ2-3	TRBV29-1	TRBD2	TGCAGCGTTGTACCCCTAGCGGTTAGCACAGATACGCAGTATTTT	CSVVPLAVSTDTQYF
.	TRBJ2-7	TRBV29-1	.	TGCAGCGTTGAAGATAAGGGTACAGGATTCTACGAGCAGTACTTC	CSVEDKGTGFYEQYF
.	TRBJ1-5	TRBV14	TRBD1	TGTGCCAGCAGCCAGCAGGGGGTGAATCAGCCCCAGCATTTT	CASSQQGVNQPQHF
.	TRBJ2-7	TRBV7-2	.	TGTGCCAGCAGCTTAGGTCTTTCCTACGAGCAGTACTTC	CASSLGLSYEQYF
.	TRBJ2-1	TRBV6-4	TRBD2	TGTGCCAGCAGTGGTTCGACTAGCGGGGATCACAATGAGCAGTTCTTC	CASSGSTSGDHNEQFF
.	TRBJ2-5	TRBV10-3	TRBD1	TGTGCCATCAGTCGACAGGGAGCGGAGACCCAGTACTTC	CAISRQGAETQYF
few	TRBJ2-7	TRBV11-3	.	TGTGCCAGCAGCTCTAACAGGGATTTGGAGCAGTACTTC	CASSSNRDLEQYF
few	TRBJ2-7	TRBV12-3/TRBV12-4	.	TGTGCCAGCAGTTTGTCGCTCGAGCAGTACTTC	CASSLSLEQYF
.	TRBJ2-7	TRBV12-3/TRBV12-4	TRBD2	TGTGCCAGTTCGGGCAGCGGGAAGGTCTCCTACGAGCAGTACTTC	CASSGSGKVSYEQYF
.	TRBJ2-7	TRBV5-4	TRBD2	TGTGCCAGCAGTTTTACGACTAGCGGATACGAGCAGTACTTC	CASSFTTSGYEQYF
.	TRBJ2-1	TRBV11-3	TRBD2	TGTGCCAGCAGCTTCCCATCTAGCGGGGTCTACAATGAGCAGTTCTTC	CASSFPSSGVYNEQFF
few	TRBJ2-1	TRBV11-1	.	TGTGCCAGCAGCTTATTTCGGGACGAGGGCTTTGATATATACAATGAGCAGTTCTTC	CASSLFRDEGFDIYNEQFF
.	TRBJ2-7	TRBV7-9	.	TGTGCCAGCAGCTTCGAGGGGCACGACTACGAGCAGTACTTC	CASSFEGHDYEQYF
.	TRBJ2-7	TRBV12-3/TRBV12-4	.	TGTGCCAGCGTTCTCACGGTACCCTACGAGCAGTACTTC	CASVLTVPYEQYF
.	TRBJ2-7	TRBV10-3	.	TGTGCCATCAGACCTACCGCCTACGAGCAGTACTTC	CAIRPTAYEQYF
.	TRBJ1-6	TRBV11-1	TRBD1	TGTGCCAGCAGCAACAACAGGGGGGACTCACCCCTCCACTTT	CASSNNRGDSPLHF
.	TRBJ2-3	TRBV7-2	.	TGTGCCAGCAGCTTAGCGTCAGATACGCAGTATTTT	CASSLASDTQYF
.	TRBJ1-2	TRBV4-1	.	TGCGCCAGCAGCCTGTATTTCGGGATGGGTAATGGCTACACCTTC	CASSLYFGMGNGYTF
.	TRBJ1-1	TRBV20-1	.	TGCAGTGCTAGACAGAACACTGAAGCTTTCTTT	CSARQNTEAFF
.	TRBJ2-3	TRBV11-2	TRBD2	TGTGCCAGCAGCTACATAGCGGGAGCGGGTGCAGATACGCAGTATTTT	CASSYIAGAGADTQYF
.	TRBJ2-5	TRBV5-1	.	TGCGCCAGCAGCTGGGCCCCTCGGATGCAAGAGACCCAGTACTTC	CASSWAPRMQETQYF
.	TRBJ2-5	TRBV11-3	.	TGTGCCAGCAGCTTCGGTGGGACCCAAGAGACCCAGTACTTC	CASSFGGTQETQYF
.	TRBJ1-6	TRBV7-1	.	TGTGCCAGCAGTTCAGCGGACTCACCCCTCCACTTT	CASSSADSPLHF
.	TRBJ2-7	TRBV20-1	.	TGCAGTGCTAGCGACGACTACGAGCAGTACTTC	CSASDDYEQYF
.	TRBJ2-3	TRBV11-1	TRBD1	TGTGCCAGCAGCCCGGGGACAGGGGTTTTAGATACGCAGTATTTT	CASSPGTGVLDTQYF
once	TRBJ2-2	TRBV12-3/TRBV12-4	TRBD2	TGTGCCAGCAGTCCACTAGCGGGAGTAAACACCGGGGAGCTGTTTTTT	CASSPLAGVNTGELFF
.	TRBJ2-7	TRBV30	.	TGTGCCTGGTCGACAGCGTTGGCCTACGAGCAGTACTTC	CAWSTALAYEQYF
.	TRBJ2-5	TRBV29-1	.	TGCAGCGTCCAGAGTAAAAATGGCGGGACCCAGTACTTC	CSVQSKNGGTQYF
.	TRBJ2-7	TRBV4-1	.	TGCGCCAGCAGCCAAGAGCTATACTACGAGCAGTACTTC	CASSQELYYEQYF
.	TRBJ2-4	TRBV30	.	TGTGCCTTCCACGGAGCCAAAAACATTCAGTACTTC	CAFHGAKNIQYF
.	TRBJ2-7	TRBV14	.	TGTGCCAGCAGCCCCGACAGACTCCGATCCTACGAGCAGTACTTC	CASSPDRLRSYEQYF
.	TRBJ2-3	TRBV19	.	TGTGCCAGTAGTATAGTCGGCGGGGCCCCGGATACGCAGTATTTT	CASSIVGGAPDTQYF
.	TRBJ2-7	TRBV10-3	TRBD2	TGTGCCATCGGGGATATTGTAGCGGGCGCAGTGTCCTACGAGCAGTACTTC	CAIGDIVAGAVSYEQYF
.	TRBJ2-7	TRBV24-1	.	TGTGCCACCAGTGATCGCCGGGACGGAAACTACGAGCAGTACTTC	CATSDRRDGNYEQYF
.	TRBJ2-1	TRBV20-1	TRBD2	TGCAGTGCACCGACTAGCGGGGGTTACAATGAGCAGTTCTTC	CSAPTSGGYNEQFF
.	TRBJ2-5	TRBV11-3	TRBD2	TGTGCCAGCAGCAGTAGCGGGGGGGCCGAGGAGACCCAGTACTTC	CASSSSGGAEETQYF
.	TRBJ2-1	TRBV4-3	.	TGCGCCAGCAGCCAAGAAATCCCGGGGAGCTCCTACAATGAGCAGTTCTTC	CASSQEIPGSSYNEQFF
.	TRBJ2-7	TRBV24-1	TRBD1	TGTGCCACCAGTGACTGGACAGGGAACGAGCAGTACTTC	CATSDWTGNEQYF
.	TRBJ2-7	TRBV3-1	.	TGTGCCAGCAGCCAAGATGACAGAGAGCAGTACTTC	CASSQDDREQYF
.	TRBJ2-1	TRBV29-1	.	TGCAGCGTTTCTTGGTTGGACAATGAGCAGTTCTTC	CSVSWLDNEQFF
.	TRBJ1-2	TRBV5-1	.	TGCGCCAGCAGCTTGGACAGCTATGGCTACACCTTC	CASSLDSYGYTF
once	TRBJ2-3	TRBV11-1	.	TGTGCCAGCAGCTTACCCACAGATACGCAGTATTTT	CASSLPTDTQYF
.	TRBJ2-3	TRBV29-1	.	TGCAGCGTCGGGCCGGAGGGGTCCGATACGCAGTATTTT	CSVGPEGSDTQYF
few	TRBJ2-1	TRBV12-5	.	TGTGCTAGTGCCCTAGGGAATGAGCAGTTCTTC	CASALGNEQFF
.	TRBJ2-5	TRBV11-3	TRBD2	TGTGCCAGCAGCTCAGGACTAGCCGGAAAAGAGACCCAGTACTTC	CASSSGLAGKETQYF
.	TRBJ2-4	TRBV11-2	TRBD2	TGTGCCATCTCGGGGACTAGCGATGTGATAGCCAAAAACATTCAGTACTTC	CAISGTSDVIAKNIQYF
.	TRBJ2-7	TRBV29-1	.	TGCAGCGTTGATGGAGGAGGGGAAGGTTACGAGCAGTACTTC	CSVDGGGEGYEQYF
.	TRBJ2-5	TRBV2	.	TGTGCCAGCAGTGAATCCCCGGGGGTCGGGGAGACCCAGTACTTC	CASSESPGVGETQYF
.	TRBJ2-1	TRBV7-4	TRBD2	TGTGCCAGCAGCTTAGAGAGTCCCGGGACTAGTAGGTTCTTC	CASSLESPGTSRFF
.	TRBJ2-2	TRBV5-4	.	TGTGCCAGCAGCTCCGATGGTGGGAGCCGTACCGGGGAGCTGTTTTTT	CASSSDGGSRTGELFF
.	TRBJ2-5	TRBV2	TRBD2	TGTGCCAGCAGTGAATTCTGGACTAGCGGGAGGGCAGAGACCCAGTACTTC	CASSEFWTSGRAETQYF
.	TRBJ2-3	TRBV4-1	.	TGCGCCAGCAGCCAAGACGGATCTAGCACAGATACGCAGTATTTT	CASSQDGSSTDTQYF
.	TRBJ2-3	TRBV11-2	TRBD2	TGTGCCAGCAGCCCCAGCAGCGGGGGAGGGGATACGCAGTATTTT	CASSPSSGGGDTQYF
.	TRBJ2-7	TRBV11-3	TRBD1	TGTGCCAGCAGCTTAGTAGGGGACAGCTCCTACGAGCAGTACTTC	CASSLVGDSSYEQYF
.	TRBJ2-5	TRBV4-1	.	TGCGCCAGCAGCCAAGATCGTCGTATGGAGACCCAGTACTTC	CASSQDRRMETQYF
.	TRBJ1-3	TRBV10-1	.	TGCGCCAGCAGTCGGGGTCCTGGAAACACCATATATTTT	CASSRGPGNTIYF
.	TRBJ2-1	TRBV29-1	TRBD2	TGCAGCGCCCCAGGGAGCGGGGTTTACAATGAGCAGTTCTTC	CSAPGSGVYNEQFF
.	TRBJ1-1	TRBV4-1	.	TGCGCCAGCAGCCAAGTGAACAGTGGGACTGAAGCTTTCTTT	CASSQVNSGTEAFF
once	TRBJ2-7	TRBV28	.	TGTGCCAGCAGTTTATCCAGGGCATACGAGCAGTACTTC	CASSLSRAYEQYF